Each of the 8 T cell receptor beta chains below was sequenced from the same sample in a study of neurological immune-mediated disorders. One entry per CDR3 protein results from TCRdb running MiXCR on the 5' RACE reads. The data hold 77,000 or so distinct CDR3 sequences, with roughly 9.9% observed a single time. The sequencing input was PBMCs. The receptors derive from a man over 45 in good health.

This clonotype was observed at least ten times. The chain recombines TRBV28 with TRBJ2-3; D might be TRBD1 (5 bases). Trimming took 4 bases from V and 4 from J, leaving 12 bases between them. CDR1 MDHEN and CDR2 SYDVKM come from the germline V gene. The length of the CDR3 is 14 residues. The CDR3 DNA is TGTGCCAGCAGTTCCCCCCCGACAGCAGATACGCAGTATTTT. Translation: CASSSPPTADTQYF.

This clonotype came up many times. V is TRBV12-3 or TRBV12-4 and J is TRBJ1-2, with 8 bases matching TRBD1. With 5 bases clipped from V and 0 bases from J, the junction kept 5 bases outside the gene matches. The CDR3 has 15 amino acids. In nucleotides, the CDR3 is TGTGCCAGCAGTCGCGGACAGGGTACTAACTATGGCTACACCTTC. Encoded protein: CASSRGQGTNYGYTF.

Ten or more counts support this clonotype. The chain combines TRBV3-1 with TRBJ2-7; TRBD2 might be the D (5 bases). With 4 bases removed from V and 1 base from J, the gap between germline ends came to 14 bases. Germline V gene lookup returns CDR1 LGHDT and CDR2 YNNKEL (reference sequence). This CDR3 spans 15 amino acids. CDR3 DNA sequence: TGTGCCAGCAGCCCTCAGCGTAGAGGGTCCTACGAGCAGTACTTC. As protein: CASSPQRRGSYEQYF.

This clonotype was recorded many times. V and J are TRBV15 and TRBJ2-5; possibly TRBD2 for D (7 bases). Germline loops: CDR1 LNHNV, CDR2 YYDKDF (reference sequence). CDR3 size: 16 residues. The ends were cut back, 1 base at V and 2 bases at J, with 14 bases in the middle. This CDR3 reads CATSRVGGPGQETQYF. CDR3 sequence (DNA): TGTGCCACCAGCAGAGTGGGGGGGCCGGGGCAAGAGACCCAGTACTTC. Full variable domain (rest looked up from reference TRBV15 and TRBJ2-5): DAMVIQNPRYQVTQFGKPVTLSCSQTLNHNVMYWYQQKSSQAPKLLFHYYDKDFNNEADTPDNFQSRRPNTSFCFLDIRSPGLGDTAMYLCATSRVGGPGQETQYFGPGTRLLVL.

In this sample, this clonotype turned up many times. V gene TRBV28 combines with J gene TRBJ2-7, with D tentatively TRBD1 (6 bases). The CDR3 is 15 residues long. Trimming removed 5 bases from V and 2 bases from J, with 16 bases in between. Per germline, CDR1 MDHEN and CDR2 SYDVKM. CDR3 residues: CASSPPQGQAYEQYF. Here the CDR3 DNA reads TGTGCCAGCAGTCCTCCCCAGGGGCAAGCCTACGAGCAGTACTTC.

Ten or more counts support this clonotype. J is TRBJ1-5 and V is TRBV12-3 or TRBV12-4; TRBD1 agrees at 7 bases. The ends lost 5 bases at V and 7 bases at J; junction bases unmatched: 8. The CDR3 has 14 amino acids. The CDR3 bases are TGTGCCAGCAGTCCGGACAGGTCTAGGCAGCCCCAGCATTTT. Its protein product is CASSPDRSRQPQHF.

This clonotype was seen repeatedly, ten times or more. The chain uses TRBV6-1 and TRBJ2-5; D gene ambiguous. The CDR3 spans 14 residues. Per germline, CDR1 MNHNS and CDR2 SASEGT. The germline V and J ends were trimmed by 0 bases and 5 bases, with 10 bases remaining between them. The CDR3 protein is CASSEAGLRETQYF. The CDR3 bases are TGTGCCAGCAGTGAAGCGGGTCTTCGTGAGACCCAGTACTTC.

This clonotype was observed many times. The chain joins TRBV29-1 to TRBJ1-2; TRBD1 is a possible D gene (6 bases). The germline CDR1 and CDR2 sequences are SQVTM and ANQGSEA. The CDR3 totals 11 residues. V dropped 7 bases and J dropped 7 bases, with 13 bases sitting between them. The CDR3 reads CSADGGPGYTF. DNA for the CDR3: TGCAGCGCCGACGGGGGGCCTGGCTACACCTTC.